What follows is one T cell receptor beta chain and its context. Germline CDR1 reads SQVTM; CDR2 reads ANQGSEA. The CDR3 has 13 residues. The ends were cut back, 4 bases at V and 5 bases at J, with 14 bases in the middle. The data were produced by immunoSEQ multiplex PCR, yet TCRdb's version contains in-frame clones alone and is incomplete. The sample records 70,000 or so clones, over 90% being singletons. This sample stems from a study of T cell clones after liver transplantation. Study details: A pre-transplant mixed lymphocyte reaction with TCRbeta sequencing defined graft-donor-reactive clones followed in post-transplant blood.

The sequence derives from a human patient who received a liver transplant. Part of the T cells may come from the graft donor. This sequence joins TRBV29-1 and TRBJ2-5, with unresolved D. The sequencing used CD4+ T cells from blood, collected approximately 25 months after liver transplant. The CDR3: CSVAFHLGETQYF. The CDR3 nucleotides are TGCAGCGTTGCTTTCCACCTCGGGGAGACCCAGTACTTC.